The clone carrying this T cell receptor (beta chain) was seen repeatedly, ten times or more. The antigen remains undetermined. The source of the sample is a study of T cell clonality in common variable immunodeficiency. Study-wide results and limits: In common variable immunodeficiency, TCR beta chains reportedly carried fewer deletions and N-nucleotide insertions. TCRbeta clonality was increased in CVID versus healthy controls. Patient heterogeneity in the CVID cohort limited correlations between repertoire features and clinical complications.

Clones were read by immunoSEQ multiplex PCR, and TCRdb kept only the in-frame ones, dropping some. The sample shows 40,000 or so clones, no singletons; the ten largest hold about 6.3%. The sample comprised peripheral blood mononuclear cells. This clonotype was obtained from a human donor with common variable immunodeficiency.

CDR3 bases read: TGCAGCGTTGCGGCTCTTGACAGGGGGGGAGTGGGGAACACTGAA. It yields the protein CSVAALDRGGVGNTE. The complete CDR3 reads CSVAALDRGGVGNTEAFF. The gene calls are TRBV29-1 and TRBJ1-1, with 9 bases fitting TRBD1. The CDR3 extends 3 residues past the end of the read, so its final part is completed from the germline J gene. Germline lookup yields CDR1 SQVTM and CDR2 ANQGSEA. Trimming took 4 bases from V and 1 from J; bases not matched to a gene: 16. This CDR3 has 18 residues.